Shown below are 17 T cell receptor beta chains from a single sample sequenced in a study of blood T cell repertoires in COVID-19. Using immunoSEQ multiplex PCR, the repertoire was profiled, and TCRdb retains in-frame clones only, with some absent. This sample has 85,000 to 95,000 clones, with 80% to 90% found just once. The sample comprised peripheral blood. Receptor source: a human donor with acute or convalescent COVID-19. The donor label of this sample is uncertain.

This clone showed up just once. The chain recombines TRBV2 with TRBJ1-3; D is undetermined. Germline CDR1 and CDR2: SNHLY and FYNNEI. The CDR3 sequence is 15 residues long. Trimming took 10 bases from V and 0 from J, leaving 16 bases between them. CDR3 DNA: TGTGCCACCGGGGTCGGGCCGAGCTCTGGAAACACCATATATTTT. It encodes CATGVGPSSGNTIYF.

The chain is built from TRBV28 and TRBJ1-2, with 7 bases matching TRBD1. Germline-derived CDR1 and CDR2 are MDHEN and SYDVKM. This CDR3 is built from 14 residues. Germline trimming cut 5 bases from V and 8 bases from J; bases unmatched to any gene: 11. CDR3 bases: TGTGCCAGCAGTATTCGGACTCTACAGGGGGGCTACACCTTC. The encoded protein is CASSIRTLQGGYTF.

This chain connects TRBV5-1 to TRBJ2-1, with D possibly matching TRBD2 (5 bases). V was pared by 3 bases and J by 9 bases, with 16 bases between. The CDR3 totals 14 residues. CDR1 and CDR2 (germline): SGHRS, YFSETQ. In DNA form, the CDR3 reads TGCGCCAGCAGCTCCGATCCCCCTGCGGGTGAGCAGTTCTTC. It encodes CASSSDPPAGEQFF.

The DNA for the CDR3 is TGTGCCAGCTCACCTAGGAAGAGCGGGGGTACAACCCAAGAGACCCAGTACTTC. Amino acid sequence: CASSPRKSGGTTQETQYF. V gene TRBV18 combines with J gene TRBJ2-5; 8 bases fit TRBD2. This CDR3 has 18 amino acids. Germline values: CDR1 KGHSH, CDR2 LQKENI. The J segment lost 1 base and the V segment lost 3 bases, leaving 13 bases of the junction unmatched.

CDR3 coding DNA: TGTGCCAGCAGTGAATTTCGGTCTGACAGGGCAAACACCATATATTTT. Translated, it gives CASSEFRSDRANTIYF. The gene calls are TRBV25-1 and TRBJ1-3, with 7 positions matching TRBD1. The CDR3 covers 16 residues. CDR1 and CDR2 (germline): MGHDK, SYGVNS. The V gene end was trimmed by 1 base and the J gene end by 6 bases; junction bases not matched to a gene: 9.

The chain joins TRBV19 to TRBJ2-5; 9 bases fit TRBD1. The V segment lost 2 bases and the J segment 2 bases; nucleotides outside the gene matches: 3. The CDR3 loop spans 15 amino acids. Germline CDR1 reads LNHDA; CDR2 reads SQIVND (reference sequence). The CDR3 DNA follows: TGTGCCAGTAGTATACAAGACAGGGGGCAAGAGACCCAGTACTTC. Amino acid sequence: CASSIQDRGQETQYF.

This chain uses TRBV6-5 with TRBJ2-3; D is unresolved. CDR3 length: 12 amino acids. V lost 4 bases and J 3 bases, leaving 5 bases between the germline ends. The germline V gene has CDR1 MNHEY and CDR2 SVGAGI. The CDR3 is CASSSQTDTQYF. Here the CDR3 DNA reads TGTGCCAGCAGTTCCCAAACAGATACGCAGTATTTT.

The chain has TRBV7-8 and TRBJ2-7, with D possibly matching TRBD2 (6 bases). Trimming took off 1 base at V and 0 bases at J, with 7 bases between the two ends. This CDR3 region has 14 residues. The germline V gene has CDR1 SGHVS and CDR2 FQNEAQ. CDR3 in amino acids: CASSLEGLSYEQYF. CDR3 DNA sequence: TGTGCCAGCAGCTTAGAGGGACTCTCCTACGAGCAGTACTTC.

This clone came up once. The chain links TRBV5-5 to TRBJ1-2, with no clear D. There are 13 residues in the CDR3. CDR1 SGHKS and CDR2 YYEKEE come from the germline V gene (reference sequence). CDR3 sequence reads: CGSRREDNYGYTF. CDR3 nucleotide sequence: TGTGGAAGCAGGAGGGAAGATAACTATGGCTACACCTTC.

The chain is built from TRBV18 and TRBJ1-1; 7 nucleotides match TRBD1. The trim removed 8 bases at V and 2 bases at J, leaving 8 bases unmatched. The CDR3 contains 14 residues. Germline V lookup: CDR1 KGHSH, CDR2 LQKENI. The CDR3 sequence is CASTAGTANTEAFF. The CDR3, as DNA: TGTGCCAGCACGGCCGGGACAGCCAACACTGAAGCTTTCTTT.

This chain links TRBV3-1 (or the pseudogene TRBV3-2) with TRBJ2-7; possible D gene TRBD1, 5 bases. This CDR3 has 13 residues. Looked up from germline, CDR1 is LGHDT and CDR2 is YNNKEL (reference sequence). V lost 0 bases, J lost 4 bases, and 7 bases lay in between. CDR3 in DNA: TGTGCCAGCAGCCAAGATGGGGCGTACGAGCAGTACTTC. This gives the protein CASSQDGAYEQYF.

The chain joins TRBV12-3 or TRBV12-4 to TRBJ1-1; tentatively, D is TRBD1 (5 bases). There are 13 residues in the CDR3. The V end lost 6 bases, the J end lost 7 bases, and 15 bases lay between the germline ends. CDR3 DNA: TGTGCCAGCAGGGGGGGTCCCGGTGGTGAAGCTTTCTTT. Translating gives CASRGGPGGEAFF.

This clone was seen just once. The chain is built from TRBV19 and TRBJ1-5; D is unclear. This CDR3 is 14 amino acids long. V was shortened by 7 bases and J by 2 bases, with 12 bases between the two germline ends. Looked up from germline, CDR1 is LNHDA and CDR2 is SQIVND (reference sequence). CDR3 in DNA: TGTGCCAGTAAATCTCGCGTGGGCAATCAGCCCCAGCATTTT. It specifies CASKSRVGNQPQHF.

The chain is built from TRBV10-3 and TRBJ1-3; a possible D gene is TRBD1 (5 bases). CDR3 length: 13 residues. Germline-derived CDR1 and CDR2 are ENHRY and SYGVKD. Trimming cost V 3 bases and J 3 bases, with 6 bases left between them. The CDR3 DNA reads as TGTGCCATCAGTGAAGGGGATGGAAACACCATATATTTT. Its translation is CAISEGDGNTIYF.

V gene TRBV14 combines with J gene TRBJ2-5, with D possibly being TRBD2 (6 bases). Deletions cut 4 bases from V and 6 bases from J, with 27 bases between. The CDR3 has 18 residues. Germline CDR1 is SGHDN and CDR2 is FVKESK. CDR3 loop: CASSLRSTGVQTDQTQYF. The CDR3 DNA follows: TGTGCCAGCAGCCTACGATCCACGGGGGTCCAGACGGATCAGACCCAGTACTTC.

The chain combines TRBV7-2 with TRBJ2-7, with 8 bases fitting TRBD2. Germline values: CDR1 SGHTA, CDR2 FQGNSA. The CDR3 runs to 15 residues. Losses at the gene ends were 6 bases for V and 2 bases for J; bases not matched to a gene: 9. CDR3 sequence (DNA): TGTGCCAGCAGTTTCGGACTAGCATCGACCTACGAGCAGTACTTC. It translates to CASSFGLASTYEQYF. The full variable domain, rest sourced from reference TRBV7-2 and TRBJ2-7, is GAGVSQSPSNKVTEKGKDVELRCDPISGHTALYWYRQSLGQGLEFLIYFQGNSAPDKSGLPSDRFSAERTGGSVSTLTIQRTQQEDSAVYLCASSFGLASTYEQYFGPGTRLTVT.

In its sample, this clone was seen once. This sequence joins TRBV7-2 and TRBJ2-5; D remains unclear. Germline V gene lookup returns CDR1 SGHTA and CDR2 FQGNSA. This CDR3 has 12 residues. V was trimmed by 3 bases and J by 7 bases, leaving 9 bases between them. The CDR3 spells CASSFLVGTQYF. CDR3 nucleotide sequence: TGTGCCAGCAGCTTTTTAGTTGGGACCCAGTACTTC.